This T cell receptor (beta chain) was documented in a study of metastatic and nonmetastatic thyroid tumors. At the level of the study: Blood and tumor or nodule tissue repertoires from malignant and benign thyroid patients were compared.

Study results and limitations: Benign nodules reportedly had significantly lower TCR beta diversity than malignant thyroid tumors in blood and tumor.

Trimming stripped 5 bases from V and 11 bases from J, with 29 bases between. Germline V gene data show CDR1 as SGHAT and CDR2 as FQDESV (reference sequence). The CDR3 loop spans 17 amino acids. Before thyroid surgery, none of the patients had received any treatment. A note on this clone: Its antigen is as yet unknown.

Original processing notes: A papillary thyroid cancer distant-metastasis classifier was built from CDR3 differences across clinicopathological groups. TCRdb re-called the PCR reads via MiXCR. These V and J calls rely on TCRdb rather than the paper's analysis. The sample lists 30,000 to 35,000 clones; about 20% were seen once. This TCR was recovered from a female donor with papillary thyroid cancer or a benign thyroid nodule (not recorded which). Some clones in this sample may be carry-over from other donors' samples. The sequencing sample was made of blood. The chain recombines TRBV11-1 with TRBJ2-3, with D maybe TRBD2 (6 bases). The CDR3 reads CASSPPPRDSRGNMQYF. The CDR3 coding sequence is TGTGCCAGCAGCCCACCCCCCCGGGACTCCCGGGGTAATATGCAGTATTTT.